Shown below are 12 T cell receptor beta chains from a single sample sequenced in a study of blood T cell repertoires in COVID-19. Assay used: immunoSEQ multiplex PCR; TCRdb lists only in-frame clones, some missing. The profile covers under 200,000 clones, with roughly four fifths appearing a single time and roughly 6.1% taken by the ten largest. The sample taken for sequencing was peripheral blood. The receptors stem from a woman in her thirties or forties with acute or convalescent COVID-19.

V gene TRBV4-1 combines with J gene TRBJ2-1, with 7 bases identical to TRBD1. Unmatched junction bases numbered 9, after V lost 0 bases and J lost 7 bases. Germline V lookup: CDR1 MGHRA, CDR2 YSYEKL. CDR3 length equals 16 residues. CDR3 DNA: TGCGCCAGCAGCCAAGATTTAACAGGGGTTTTGAATGAGCAGTTCTTC. Residues: CASSQDLTGVLNEQFF.

In this sample, this clone turned up a few times. The V call is TRBV7-3, the J call TRBJ2-7; D is ambiguous. V was pared by 1 base and J by 2 bases, with 9 bases between. Germline CDR1 SGHTA, CDR2 FQGTGA. The CDR3 is 14 residues long. CDR3 in amino acids: CASSLNPSAYEQYF. DNA of the CDR3: TGTGCCAGCAGCTTAAACCCTTCGGCCTACGAGCAGTACTTC.

V usage is TRBV6-6 and J usage is TRBJ2-5; TRBD2 matches at 10 bases. The CDR3 extends over 16 amino acids. Per the germline V gene, CDR1 is MNHNY and CDR2 is SVGAGI (reference sequence). Trimming cost V 5 bases and J 7 bases; bases outside gene matches: 13. For the CDR3, the DNA is TGTGCCAGCAGTCACCCCGGGCTAGCGGGAGATGGGACCCAGTACTTC. Amino acids: CASSHPGLAGDGTQYF.

This clone was found once. The V gene is TRBV6-9, the J gene TRBJ1-2; tentative D call: TRBD1 (5 bases). V lost 8 bases and J 8 bases, leaving 15 bases between the germline ends. Germline values: CDR1 MNHGY, CDR2 SVAAGI. This CDR3 is 12 amino acids long. The CDR3 region is CASPGGVDGYTF. CDR3 in DNA: TGTGCCAGCCCGGGGGGTGTGGACGGCTACACCTTC.

The chain couples TRBV6-4 to TRBJ1-6, with 11 bases aligning to TRBD1. The J segment lost 6 bases and the V segment lost 8 bases, leaving 6 bases of the junction unmatched. The CDR3 has 15 residues. Germline CDR1 MRHNA, CDR2 SNTAGT. The DNA of the CDR3 is TGTGCCAGCTCCAGGACAGGGGGCCTTAATTCACCCCTCCACTTT. Its translation is CASSRTGGLNSPLHF.

The gene calls are TRBV5-4 and TRBJ1-4, with a possible D match to TRBD1 (6 bases). V lost 0 bases to trimming and J lost 4 bases, with 7 bases between them. Germline V gives CDR1 SGHNT, CDR2 YYREEE (reference sequence). This CDR3 has 14 amino acids. The CDR3 loop reads CASSLEQGNEKLFF. The DNA for the CDR3 is TGTGCCAGCAGCTTGGAACAGGGTAATGAAAAACTGTTTTTT.

J is TRBJ1-5 and V is TRBV28; 7 bases agree with TRBD1. CDR1 is MDHEN, CDR2 SYDVKM, per germline. With 2 bases clipped from V and 4 bases from J, the junction kept 5 bases outside the gene matches. This CDR3 has 15 residues. In DNA, the CDR3 is TGTGCCAGCAGTTTACACAGGGGAGGTAATCAGCCCCAGCATTTT. This codes for CASSLHRGGNQPQHF.

The V call is TRBV28, the J call TRBJ1-1, with D perhaps TRBD1 (5 bases). With 6 bases removed from V and 5 bases from J, the gap between germline ends came to 22 bases. From germline, CDR1 is MDHEN and CDR2 SYDVKM. The CDR3 runs to 16 residues. The CDR3 sequence is CASSGLGGVKGTEAFF. The CDR3, as DNA: TGTGCCAGCAGCGGCCTTGGGGGGGTTAAGGGGACTGAAGCTTTCTTT.

V gene TRBV27 combines with J gene TRBJ2-1; D is possibly TRBD1 (5 bases). From germline, CDR1 is MNHEY and CDR2 SMNVEV (reference sequence). V lost 10 bases, J lost 0 bases, and 19 bases lay in between. The CDR3 extends over 16 amino acids. CDR3 amino acids: CATWPRGQGSYNEQFF. In DNA form, the CDR3 reads TGTGCCACCTGGCCTCGTGGGCAGGGCTCCTACAATGAGCAGTTCTTC.

The chain recombines TRBV6-6 with TRBJ1-5; D gene unclear. Trimming shortened V by 0 bases and J by 9 bases, and 15 bases separated the two germline ends. The CDR3 spans 15 residues. The germline CDR1 and CDR2 sequences are MNHNY and SVGAGI (reference sequence). CDR3 in amino acids: CASSYSVGSSGPQHF. For the CDR3, the DNA is TGTGCCAGCAGTTACTCGGTAGGTTCATCAGGGCCCCAGCATTTT.

V is TRBV5-1 and J is TRBJ1-5; TRBD1 is a possible D gene (6 bases). Germline V gene data show CDR1 as SGHRS and CDR2 as YFSETQ. The CDR3 consists of 15 residues. The CDR3 DNA sequence: TGCGCGCTCCGGCCCCGCGGGGGCGGGTATCAGCCCCAGCATTTT. Residues: CALRPRGGGYQPQHF.

This chain connects TRBV3-1 (or the pseudogene TRBV3-2) to TRBJ1-2; the match to TRBD1 covers 7 bases. Trimming took 0 bases from V and 5 from J; bases not matched to a gene: 3. This CDR3 is built from 14 residues. Germline CDR1 is LGHDT and CDR2 is YNNKEL (reference sequence). The CDR3 sequence is CASSQDMGQYGYTF. CDR3 nucleotides: TGTGCCAGCAGCCAAGATATGGGACAGTATGGCTACACCTTC.